This T cell receptor (beta chain) was found in a study of somatic mutations in cytotoxic T cells in rheumatoid arthritis. Regarding the study as a whole: A significant difference in CD8+ T-cell clonality was not found between rheumatoid arthritis patients and age-matched healthy controls. With advancing age, CD8+ clonality climbed in rheumatoid arthritis patients but did not rise in healthy controls.

Germline CDR1 MRHNA, CDR2 SNTAGT. The CDR3 totals 14 residues. The V gene lost 5 bases and the J gene lost 8 bases, with 18 bases spanning the gap. This clone occurred a few times. Its antigen is not known. Assay: immunoSEQ multiplex PCR; the TCRdb copy retains only in-frame clones and omits some. The profile shows about 26,000 clones, roughly 82% of them singletons. Sequencing input: CD8+ T cells sorted from blood. V gene TRBV6-4 combines with J gene TRBJ1-2; D is unresolved. This TCR came from a man aged 50 or older in good health. This CDR3 reads CASSSGTTSGGYTF. DNA for the CDR3: TGTGCCAGCAGTAGTGGAACTACCTCGGGGGGCTACACCTTC.